Following are 26 T cell receptor beta chains from one sample sequenced in a study of vaccination effects on CD4 cells after COVID-19 (dated by TCRdb to 2022 to 2024). In the ViraFEST assay, PBMC were stimulated with viral peptide pools, and antigen-specific CD4+ T cell clonotypes were then identified by expansion using TCR sequencing. After less than 13 days of culture, CD4+ T cells were isolated with the EasySep CD4+ T cell isolation kit. None of the healthy vaccine recipients had a prior SARS-CoV-2 infection, which was confirmed by nucleocapsid antibody tests that came back negative both before and after vaccination. These receptors have no identified antigens. The library was produced with the immunoSEQ multiplex PCR assay. TCRdb re-hosts the immuneACCESS table, in-frame sequences only. Its copies lack some clones; in the studies checked, an unresolved V gene accounts for under half of them, and the cause for the rest is not known. In this sample the table shows some 68,000 clones, approximately 70% of which occur a single time. The biggest ten clones account for over 4% of the sample.

Material: CD4+ T cells from PBMCs cultured with HCoV-OC43 spike peptides, obtained before COVID-19 vaccination. The cell subset or site label, as the study defines it: HCoV-OC43 spike overlapping peptide pool stimulation. Source of these receptors: a human donor who received a COVID-19 vaccine.

This chain uses TRBV6-6 with TRBJ1-2; 7 bases map to TRBD1. Germline loops: CDR1 MNHNY, CDR2 SVGAGI (reference sequence). The CDR3 has 14 residues. With 2 bases clipped from V and 4 bases from J, the junction kept 4 bases outside the gene matches. CDR3 in DNA: TGTGCCAGCAGTTACCTCGGACAGGCCTATGGCTACACCTTC. Translating it yields CASSYLGQAYGYTF.

The chain uses TRBV18 and TRBJ1-1; possible D gene TRBD1, 5 bases. V was shortened by 6 bases and J by 3 bases, with 14 bases between the two germline ends. The germline V gene encodes CDR1 KGHSH and CDR2 LQKENI. The CDR3 is 14 amino acids. This chain's CDR3 is CASSRGGRDTEAFF. In DNA form, the CDR3 reads TGTGCCAGCTCGCGGGGGGGACGGGACACTGAAGCTTTCTTT.

The sample holds a few counts of this clone. This chain joins TRBV4-1 and TRBJ1-5, with D possibly being TRBD1 (5 bases). The V end was cut by 0 bases, the J end by 0 bases, with 12 bases between. Germline assignment: CDR1 MGHRA and CDR2 YSYEKL. The CDR3 consists of 17 residues. The CDR3 loop is CASSQERGPYSNQPQHF. The CDR3 DNA sequence: TGCGCCAGCAGCCAAGAGAGGGGACCCTATAGCAATCAGCCCCAGCATTTT.

The genes are TRBV27 and TRBJ1-2; D not certain. V lost 2 bases to trimming and J lost 0 bases, with 10 bases between them. Germline assignment: CDR1 MNHEY and CDR2 SMNVEV (reference sequence). The length of the CDR3 is 15 residues. The chain's CDR3 is CASSLKATSNYGYTF. DNA of the CDR3: TGTGCCAGCAGTTTAAAAGCCACTTCTAACTATGGCTACACCTTC.

J is TRBJ1-5 and V is TRBV24-1, with 7 bases fitting TRBD1. Germline-derived CDR1 and CDR2 are KGHDR and SFDVKD. Unmatched junction bases numbered 10, after V lost 5 bases and J lost 4 bases. This CDR3 spans 16 amino acids. This chain's CDR3 is CATSVSRQGENQPQHF. The CDR3 DNA reads as TGTGCCACCAGTGTCTCCAGACAGGGAGAAAATCAGCCCCAGCATTTT.

V and J are TRBV18 and TRBJ1-1; maybe TRBD1 (6 bases). Germline V gene lookup returns CDR1 KGHSH and CDR2 LQKENI. This CDR3 comprises 15 residues. V was trimmed by 2 bases and J by 8 bases, leaving 18 bases between them. CDR3 residues: CASSPRTDSGEEAFF. The CDR3 coding sequence is TGTGCCAGCTCACCAAGGACAGATTCAGGAGAAGAAGCTTTCTTT. The variable domain in full, completed from reference TRBV18 and TRBJ1-1, reads NAGVMQNPRHLVRRRGQEARLRCSPMKGHSHVYWYRQLPEEGLKFMVYLQKENIIDESGMPKERFSAEFPKEGPSILRIQQVVRGDSAAYFCASSPRTDSGEEAFFGQGTRLTVV.

The V gene is TRBV4-1, the J gene TRBJ1-1; D is possibly TRBD1 (5 bases). V dropped 2 bases and J dropped 7 bases, with 20 bases sitting between them. Germline CDR1 and CDR2: MGHRA and YSYEKL. The CDR3 totals 16 residues. CDR3 residues: CASSQQLLGERGEAFF. In DNA form, the CDR3 reads TGCGCCAGCAGCCAACAACTCTTAGGGGAAAGAGGTGAAGCTTTCTTT.

This clone was seen more than once but under ten times. The chain is built from TRBV7-2 and TRBJ2-1; 14 nucleotides line up with TRBD2. This CDR3 is built from 14 residues. CDR1 is SGHTA, CDR2 FQGNSA, per germline. The V gene end was trimmed by 5 bases and the J gene end by 10 bases; junction bases not matched to a gene: 4. The chain's CDR3 is CASSPGLAGVEQFF. Here the CDR3 DNA reads TGTGCCAGCAGCCCGGGACTAGCGGGGGTGGAGCAGTTCTTC.

The chain links TRBV7-2 to TRBJ1-2, with TRBD1 matching over 8 bases. Germline V gene data show CDR1 as SGHTA and CDR2 as FQGNSA. The V and J ends lost 6 bases and 6 bases, in that order; junction bases with no gene match: 9. This CDR3 has 14 residues. The CDR3 coding sequence is TGTGCCAGCAGTCCGTTGCAGGGGGCTCATGGCTACACCTTC. It translates to CASSPLQGAHGYTF.

This clone was observed a single time. This chain uses TRBV25-1 with TRBJ1-2; 7 bases fit TRBD1. From germline, CDR1 is MGHDK and CDR2 SYGVNS. The CDR3 is 13 amino acids. With 5 bases clipped from V and 7 bases from J, the junction kept 7 bases outside the gene matches. The CDR3 DNA is TGTGCCAGCAGTAACCAGGGGGTAGGTGGCTACACCTTC. This translates into CASSNQGVGGYTF.

The rearrangement links TRBV7-2 to TRBJ1-5, with 9 bases lining up with TRBD1. V lost 0 bases to trimming and J lost 5 bases; unmatched junction nucleotides: 5. This CDR3 comprises 16 residues. Germline values: CDR1 SGHTA, CDR2 FQGNSA. CDR3 sequence (DNA): TGTGCCAGCAGCTTAGCGGGACAGGGTTCCTATCAGCCCCAGCATTTT. It encodes CASSLAGQGSYQPQHF.

This sequence joins TRBV6-5 and TRBJ2-7; D is possibly TRBD1 or TRBD2 (5 bases each). The V end was cut by 4 bases, the J end by 2 bases, with 12 bases between. This CDR3 has 14 residues. Germline loops: CDR1 MNHEY, CDR2 SVGAGI. The CDR3 loop reads CASSSGTVTYEQYV. The CDR3 bases are TGTGCCAGCAGTTCCGGGACGGTGACCTACGAGCAGTACGTC.

The chain carries TRBV10-3 and TRBJ1-5, with a tentative D call TRBD1 (5 bases). The CDR3 is 15 amino acids. Germline assignment: CDR1 ENHRY and CDR2 SYGVKD. The V end was cut by 6 bases, the J end by 2 bases, with 14 bases between. In DNA, the CDR3 is TGTGCCATCAGCGCACAGGAGACAGGCAATCAGCCCCAGCATTTT. It is translated as CAISAQETGNQPQHF.

The J gene is TRBJ2-3, the V gene TRBV15; D gene unclear. V lost 3 bases to trimming and J lost 6 bases, with 22 bases between them. From germline, CDR1 is LNHNV and CDR2 YYDKDF (reference sequence). The CDR3 covers 17 residues. As DNA, the CDR3 is TGTGCCACCAGCAGGCCCCTTGGCGCATCCTCTCGGGATACGCAGTATTTT. Translating gives CATSRPLGASSRDTQYF.

A few counts support this clone. The V call is TRBV2, the J call TRBJ2-2, with a weak D call TRBD1 (5 bases). This CDR3 comprises 14 residues. From germline, CDR1 is SNHLY and CDR2 FYNNEI. V lost 4 bases and J 1 base, leaving 7 bases between the germline ends. CDR3 DNA: TGTGCCAGCAGTGGACAGATGAACACCGGGGAGCTGTTTTTT. Protein sequence: CASSGQMNTGELFF.

V usage is TRBV14 and J usage is TRBJ2-7; TRBD1 might be the D (5 bases). This CDR3 is built from 14 residues. CDR1 is SGHDN, CDR2 FVKESK, per germline. Between the trimmed V and J ends, which lost 1 base and 8 bases, there was a span of 15 bases. CDR3 in DNA: TGTGCCAGCAGCCAAGCAGGGTCGACGGGTAAGCAGTACGTC. Residues: CASSQAGSTGKQYV.

This rearrangement joins TRBV6-1 to TRBJ1-2; D remains unclear. The CDR3 runs to 13 residues. Germline lookup yields CDR1 MNHNS and CDR2 SASEGT. Between the trimmed V and J ends, which lost 2 bases and 4 bases, there was a span of 8 bases. This CDR3 is CASSEFLGYGYTF. CDR3 DNA: TGTGCCAGCAGTGAATTTCTAGGCTATGGCTACACCTTC.

The rearrangement uses TRBV5-1 and TRBJ2-5; 7 bases map to TRBD1. V was clipped by 4 bases and J by 5 bases; unmatched bases: 11. There are 15 residues in the CDR3. CDR1 and CDR2 from the germline V gene are SGHRS and YFSETQ. The CDR3 reads CASSDDRAIAETQYF. In DNA, the CDR3 is TGCGCCAGCAGCGACGACAGGGCGATAGCGGAGACCCAGTACTTC.

This clone turned up a few times. The V gene is TRBV30, the J gene TRBJ1-4, with unresolved D. There are 12 residues in the CDR3. Trimming cost V 4 bases and J 8 bases, with 11 bases left between them. Germline CDR1 reads GTSNPN; CDR2 reads SVGIG (reference sequence). The CDR3 nucleotides read TGTGCCTGGACCCACCCGCGGGAAAAACTGTTTTTT. This sequence encodes CAWTHPREKLFF.

The chain employs TRBV12-3 or TRBV12-4 and TRBJ1-3; D gene ambiguous. CDR3 length: 12 amino acids. Trimming pared 1 base from V and 4 bases from J, leaving 2 bases between. The CDR3: CASSLVGNTIYF. DNA for the CDR3: TGTGCCAGCAGTTTAGTGGGAAACACCATATATTTT.

The chain employs TRBV24-1 and TRBJ2-2; weak D call: TRBD1 (5 bases). Trimming took off 4 bases at V and 0 bases at J, with 11 bases between the two ends. The CDR3 is made up of 16 amino acids. CDR1 is KGHDR and CDR2 is SFDVKD in the germline V gene. The CDR3: CATSETTAPNTGELFF. The CDR3 region has the DNA TGTGCCACCAGTGAGACGACAGCCCCGAACACCGGGGAGCTGTTTTTT.

This rearrangement joins TRBV5-4 to TRBJ2-3, with TRBD2 as a possible D gene (5 bases). The CDR3 runs to 14 residues. Germline-derived CDR1 and CDR2 are SGHNT and YYREEE (reference sequence). V was trimmed by 3 bases and J by 2 bases, leaving 10 bases between them. Here the CDR3 reads CASSSERDTDTQYF. In DNA, the CDR3 is TGTGCCAGCAGCTCCGAGAGGGACACAGATACGCAGTATTTT.

This clone was detected once. The V call is TRBV5-1, the J call TRBJ2-3, with D unresolved. The germline CDR1 and CDR2 sequences are SGHRS and YFSETQ. CDR3 length equals 16 residues. Trimming pared 4 bases from V and 0 bases from J, leaving 15 bases between. The CDR3 region has the DNA TGCGCCAGCAGCCCCGCTATTTCGGCTAGCACAGATACGCAGTATTTT. Amino acid sequence: CASSPAISASTDTQYF.

This clone appeared once. The V and J genes are TRBV7-3 and TRBJ1-1; 9 positions match TRBD1. CDR1 is SGHTA, CDR2 FQGTGA, per germline. There are 16 residues in the CDR3. Trimming removed 5 bases from V and 1 base from J; junction bases left unmatched: 8. The CDR3 is CASSLQGALPNTEAFF. As DNA, the CDR3 is TGTGCCAGCAGCCTACAGGGGGCTTTACCGAACACTGAAGCTTTCTTT.

The chain employs TRBV3-1 (or the pseudogene TRBV3-2) and TRBJ2-7, with D perhaps TRBD2 (6 bases). Germline loops: CDR1 LGHDT, CDR2 YNNKEL (reference sequence). V was trimmed by 0 bases and J by 12 bases, leaving 18 bases between them. This CDR3 comprises 14 residues. The CDR3 coding sequence is TGTGCCAGCAGCCAAGAAGGCCTAAGAGGAGGGCTGTACGTC. Translating gives CASSQEGLRGGLYV.

V gene TRBV5-1 combines with J gene TRBJ1-4, with TRBD1 as a possible D gene (5 bases). Germline CDR1 is SGHRS and CDR2 is YFSETQ. The CDR3 is made up of 14 amino acids. Trimming stripped 3 bases from V and 8 bases from J, with 14 bases between. The CDR3: CASSSPGRQEKLFF. The CDR3 bases are TGCGCCAGCAGCTCCCCAGGGCGACAAGAAAAACTGTTTTTT.